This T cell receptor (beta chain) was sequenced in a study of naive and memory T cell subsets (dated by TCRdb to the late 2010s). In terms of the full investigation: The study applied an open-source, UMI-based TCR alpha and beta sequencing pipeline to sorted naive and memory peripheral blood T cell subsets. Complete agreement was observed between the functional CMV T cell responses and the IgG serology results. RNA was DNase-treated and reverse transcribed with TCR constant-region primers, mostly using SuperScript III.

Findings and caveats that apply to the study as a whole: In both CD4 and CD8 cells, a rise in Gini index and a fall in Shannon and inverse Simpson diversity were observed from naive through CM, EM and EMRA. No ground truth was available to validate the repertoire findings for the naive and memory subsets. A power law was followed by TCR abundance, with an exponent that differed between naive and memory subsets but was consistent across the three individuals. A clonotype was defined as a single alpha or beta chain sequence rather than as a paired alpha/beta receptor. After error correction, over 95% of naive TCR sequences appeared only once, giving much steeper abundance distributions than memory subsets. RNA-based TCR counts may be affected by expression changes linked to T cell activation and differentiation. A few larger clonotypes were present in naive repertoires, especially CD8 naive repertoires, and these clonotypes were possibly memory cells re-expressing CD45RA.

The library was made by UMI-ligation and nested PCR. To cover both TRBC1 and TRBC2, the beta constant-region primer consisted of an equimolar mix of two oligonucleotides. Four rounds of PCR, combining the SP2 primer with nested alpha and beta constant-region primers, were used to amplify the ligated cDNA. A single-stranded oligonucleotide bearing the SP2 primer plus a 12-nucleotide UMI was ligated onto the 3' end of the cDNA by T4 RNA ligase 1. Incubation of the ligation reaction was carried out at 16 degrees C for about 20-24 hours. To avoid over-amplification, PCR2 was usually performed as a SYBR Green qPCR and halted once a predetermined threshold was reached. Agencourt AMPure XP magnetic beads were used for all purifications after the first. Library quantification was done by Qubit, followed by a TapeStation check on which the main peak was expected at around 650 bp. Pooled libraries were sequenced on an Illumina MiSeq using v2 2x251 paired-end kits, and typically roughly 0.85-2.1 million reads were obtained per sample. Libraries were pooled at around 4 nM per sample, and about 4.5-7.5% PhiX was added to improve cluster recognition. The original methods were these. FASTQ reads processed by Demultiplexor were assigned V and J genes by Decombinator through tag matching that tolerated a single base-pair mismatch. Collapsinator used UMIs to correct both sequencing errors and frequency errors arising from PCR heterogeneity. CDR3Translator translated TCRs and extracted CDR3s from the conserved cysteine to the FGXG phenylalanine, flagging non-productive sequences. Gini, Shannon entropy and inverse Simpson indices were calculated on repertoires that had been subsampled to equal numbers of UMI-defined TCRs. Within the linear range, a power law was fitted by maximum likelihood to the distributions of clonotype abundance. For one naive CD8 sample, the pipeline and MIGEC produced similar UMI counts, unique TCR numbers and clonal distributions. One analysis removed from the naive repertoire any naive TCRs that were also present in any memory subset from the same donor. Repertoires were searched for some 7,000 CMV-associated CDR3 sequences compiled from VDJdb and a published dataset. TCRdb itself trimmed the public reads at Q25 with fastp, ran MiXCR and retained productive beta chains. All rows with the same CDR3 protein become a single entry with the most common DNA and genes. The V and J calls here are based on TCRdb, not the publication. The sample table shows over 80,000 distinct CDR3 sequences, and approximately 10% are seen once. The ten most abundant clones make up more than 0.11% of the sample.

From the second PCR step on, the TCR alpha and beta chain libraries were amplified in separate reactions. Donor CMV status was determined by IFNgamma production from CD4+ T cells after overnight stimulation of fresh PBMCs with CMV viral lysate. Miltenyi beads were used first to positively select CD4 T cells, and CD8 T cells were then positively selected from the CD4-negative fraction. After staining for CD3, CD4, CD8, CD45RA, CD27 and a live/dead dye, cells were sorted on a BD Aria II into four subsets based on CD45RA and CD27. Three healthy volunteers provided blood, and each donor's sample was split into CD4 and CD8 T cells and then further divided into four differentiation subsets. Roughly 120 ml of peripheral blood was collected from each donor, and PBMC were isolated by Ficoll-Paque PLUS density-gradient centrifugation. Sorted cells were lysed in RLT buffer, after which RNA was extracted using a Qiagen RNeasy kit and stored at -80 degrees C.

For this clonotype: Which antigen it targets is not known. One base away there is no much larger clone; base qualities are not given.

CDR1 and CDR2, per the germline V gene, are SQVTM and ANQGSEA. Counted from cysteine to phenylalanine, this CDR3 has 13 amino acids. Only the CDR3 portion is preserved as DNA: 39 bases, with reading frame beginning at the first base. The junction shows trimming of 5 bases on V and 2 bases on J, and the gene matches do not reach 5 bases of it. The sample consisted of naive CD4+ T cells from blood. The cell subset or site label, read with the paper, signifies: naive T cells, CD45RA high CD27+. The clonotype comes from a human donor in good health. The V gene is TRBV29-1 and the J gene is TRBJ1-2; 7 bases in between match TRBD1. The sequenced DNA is TGCAGCGTTAATGGCAGGGGGAACTATGGCTACACCTTC. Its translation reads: CSVNGRGNYGYTF.